One sample yielded the 11 T cell receptor beta chains listed below, sequenced in a study of T cell responses to AZD1222 COVID-19 vaccine. This table comes from immunoSEQ multiplex PCR, and its TCRdb copy is limited to in-frame clones, with some not included. The profile covers approximately 110,000 clones, with about 85% appearing a single time and approximately 4.7% taken by the ten largest. The material was peripheral blood, obtained 28 days after the second AZD1222 dose. The receptors were gathered from an adult who received the AZD1222 COVID-19 vaccine.

V usage is TRBV7-9 and J usage is TRBJ1-1; 7 bases map to TRBD1. Germline CDR1 reads SEHNR; CDR2 reads FQNEAQ (reference sequence). J was trimmed by 4 bases and V by 4 bases; bases with no gene match: 6. The CDR3 is 14 amino acids. Here the CDR3 reads CASSSQGKGTEAFF. CDR3 in DNA: TGTGCCAGCAGCTCACAGGGGAAGGGCACTGAAGCTTTCTTT.

V usage is TRBV27 and J usage is TRBJ2-7; 8 bases match TRBD1. The germline CDR1 and CDR2 sequences are MNHEY and SMNVEV (reference sequence). The J segment lost 1 base and the V segment lost 6 bases, leaving 11 bases of the junction unmatched. This CDR3 is 16 amino acids long. The DNA for the CDR3 is TGTGCCAGCAGAAGACAGGGGAATGGTATTTCCTACGAGCAGTACTTC. It is translated as CASRRQGNGISYEQYF.

The rearrangement joins TRBV7-2 to TRBJ2-7; 7 nucleotides line up with TRBD1. Germline V lookup: CDR1 SGHTA, CDR2 FQGNSA. V dropped 6 bases and J dropped 3; count of bases not matched to a gene: 5. The CDR3 is 13 amino acids. CDR3 region: CASRRQGFYEQYF. CDR3 nucleotides: TGTGCCAGCAGGAGACAGGGTTTCTACGAGCAGTACTTC.

The chain couples TRBV2 to TRBJ2-6; TRBD1 agrees at 8 bases. The CDR3 runs 16 residues. The junction had 4 bases not matched to a gene; V was cut back by 4 bases and J by 2 bases. Germline V gene sequence: CDR1 SNHLY, CDR2 FYNNEI. The CDR3 DNA is TGTGCCAGCAGTGTTTTGGGACAGGCTGGGGCCAACGTCCTGACTTTC. Translation: CASSVLGQAGANVLTF. Using reference TRBV2 and TRBJ2-6 for the parts outside the CDR3, the full variable domain is EPEVTQTPSHQVTQMGQEVILRCVPISNHLYFYWYRQILGQKVEFLVSFYNNEISEKSEIFDDQFSVERPDGSNFTLKIRSTKLEDSAMYFCASSVLGQAGANVLTFGAGSRLTVL.

The gene calls are TRBV4-2 and TRBJ1-1; D remains ambiguous. CDR3 size: 16 residues. V gave up 0 bases and J gave up 1 base, with 12 bases separating them. Germline CDR1 reads LGHNA; CDR2 reads YNFKEQ. The CDR3 bases are TGTGCCAGCAGCCAAGATGCGGGAGGGAGGAACACTGAAGCTTTCTTT. Its translation: CASSQDAGGRNTEAFF.

The sample holds one count of this clone. The chain links TRBV15 to TRBJ2-1; 11 bases align to TRBD1. This CDR3 has 15 amino acids. Germline-derived CDR1 and CDR2 are LNHNV and YYDKDF (reference sequence). V gave up 3 bases and J gave up 4 bases; unmatched junction bases: 2. CDR3 region: CATSSGTGGYNEQFF. CDR3 coding DNA: TGTGCCACCAGCAGTGGGACAGGGGGGTACAATGAGCAGTTCTTC.

V gene TRBV5-1 combines with J gene TRBJ1-6, with D tentatively TRBD1 (6 bases). The CDR3 is made up of 17 amino acids. Trimming took 0 bases from V and 10 from J, leaving 20 bases between them. The germline V gene has CDR1 SGHRS and CDR2 YFSETQ. CDR3 sequence: CASSLGWQGWSGSPLHF. The CDR3 DNA is TGCGCCAGCAGCTTGGGTTGGCAGGGGTGGTCTGGATCACCCCTCCACTTT.

The rearrangement links TRBV7-2 to TRBJ1-3; a weak D match, TRBD1 (5 bases). The ends were cut back, 1 base at V and 0 bases at J, with 16 bases in the middle. CDR1 SGHTA and CDR2 FQGNSA come from the germline V gene. This CDR3 spans 18 amino acids. CDR3 DNA sequence: TGTGCCAGCAGCTTAGGCCTTAAGGACACACTCTCTGGAAACACCATATATTTT. Its translation is CASSLGLKDTLSGNTIYF.

This chain links TRBV19 with TRBJ2-2, with D tentatively TRBD1 (5 bases). V was pared by 5 bases and J by 6 bases, with 16 bases between. Germline CDR1 LNHDA, CDR2 SQIVND (reference sequence). The CDR3 consists of 15 residues. CDR3 coding DNA: TGTGCCAGTAGTGGAGCGCAGGGATGGGCCGGGGAGCTGTTTTTT. It is translated as CASSGAQGWAGELFF.

This clone was recorded only once. V and J are TRBV9 and TRBJ2-2; 13 nucleotides line up with TRBD2. The CDR3 is made up of 17 amino acids. V gave up 2 bases and J gave up 0 bases; unmatched junction bases: 1. Germline V gene data show CDR1 as SGDLS and CDR2 as YYNGEE. Here the CDR3 reads CASSVTSGGANTGELFF. CDR3 DNA sequence: TGTGCCAGCAGCGTCACTAGCGGGGGGGCGAACACCGGGGAGCTGTTTTTT.

J is TRBJ2-2 and V is TRBV18, with a weak D call TRBD2 (6 bases). V was clipped by 0 bases and J by 7 bases, with 12 bases between them. The CDR3 loop spans 15 amino acids. Germline V gives CDR1 KGHSH, CDR2 LQKENI. The CDR3 is CASSPPGTGHGELFF. The CDR3 DNA reads TGTGCCAGCTCACCACCCGGGACTGGCCACGGGGAGCTGTTTTTT.